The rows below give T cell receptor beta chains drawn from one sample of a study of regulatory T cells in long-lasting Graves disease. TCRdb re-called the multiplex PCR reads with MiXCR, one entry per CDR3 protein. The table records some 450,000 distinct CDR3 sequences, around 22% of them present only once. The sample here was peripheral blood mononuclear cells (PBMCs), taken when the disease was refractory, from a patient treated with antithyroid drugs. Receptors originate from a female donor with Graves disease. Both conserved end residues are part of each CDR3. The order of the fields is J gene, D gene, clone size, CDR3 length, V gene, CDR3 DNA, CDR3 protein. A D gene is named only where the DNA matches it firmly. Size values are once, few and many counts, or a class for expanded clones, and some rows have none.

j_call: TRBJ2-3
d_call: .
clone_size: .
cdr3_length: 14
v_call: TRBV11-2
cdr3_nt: TGTGCCAGCAGCTGGGGGACCGGCACAGATACGCAGTATTTT
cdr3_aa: CASSWGTGTDTQYF

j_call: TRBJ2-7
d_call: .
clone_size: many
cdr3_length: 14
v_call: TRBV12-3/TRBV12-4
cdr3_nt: TGTGCCAGCAGTTTGGCGGGGCACGGGTACGAGCAGTACTTC
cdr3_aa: CASSLAGHGYEQYF

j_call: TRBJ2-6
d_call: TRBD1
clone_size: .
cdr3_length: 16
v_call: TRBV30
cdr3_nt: TGTGCCTGGAAGGGACAGGGGTACTCTGGGGCCAACGTCCTGACTTTC
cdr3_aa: CAWKGQGYSGANVLTF

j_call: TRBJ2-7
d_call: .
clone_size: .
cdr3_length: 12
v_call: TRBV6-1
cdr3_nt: TGTGCCACCAGGCGCGGGGCCTACGAGCAGTACTTC
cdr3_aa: CATRRGAYEQYF

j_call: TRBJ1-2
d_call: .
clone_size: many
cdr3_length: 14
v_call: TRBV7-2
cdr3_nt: TGTGCCAGCAGCACCGGGGCAGGGGTGTATGGCTACACCTTC
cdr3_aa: CASSTGAGVYGYTF

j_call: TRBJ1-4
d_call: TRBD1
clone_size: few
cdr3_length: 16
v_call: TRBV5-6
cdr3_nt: TGTGCCAGCAGCCTCATTCCGGGACAGGGAAATGAAAAACTGTTTTTT
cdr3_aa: CASSLIPGQGNEKLFF

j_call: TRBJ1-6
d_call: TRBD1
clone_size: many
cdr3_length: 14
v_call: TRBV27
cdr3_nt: TGTGCCAGCAGTTTTAGCACAGGGGGTTCACCCCTCCACTTT
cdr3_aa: CASSFSTGGSPLHF

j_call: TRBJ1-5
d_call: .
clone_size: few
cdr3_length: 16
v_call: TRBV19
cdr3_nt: TGTGCCAGTAGTATTTGGGCCGGGGCTGGCAATCAGCCCCAGCATTTT
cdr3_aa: CASSIWAGAGNQPQHF

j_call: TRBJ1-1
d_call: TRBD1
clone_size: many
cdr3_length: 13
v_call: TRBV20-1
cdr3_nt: TGCAGTGCTACTGACAGGGGGAACACTGAAGCTTTCTTT
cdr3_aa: CSATDRGNTEAFF

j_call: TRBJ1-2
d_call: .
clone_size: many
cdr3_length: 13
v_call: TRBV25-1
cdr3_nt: TGTGCCAGCAGTGTCCGGTTCTGCTATGGCTACACCTTC
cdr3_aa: CASSVRFCYGYTF

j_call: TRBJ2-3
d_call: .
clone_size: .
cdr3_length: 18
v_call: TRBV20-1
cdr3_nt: TGCAGTGCCCAACCCGTCGGCTCTAGCGATTGGAACACAGATACGCAGTATTTT
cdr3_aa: CSAQPVGSSDWNTDTQYF

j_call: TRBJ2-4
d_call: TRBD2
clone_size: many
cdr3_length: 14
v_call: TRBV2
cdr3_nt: TGTGCCAGCAGGGGGACTAGCGGCAAAAACATTCAGTACTTC
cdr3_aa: CASRGTSGKNIQYF

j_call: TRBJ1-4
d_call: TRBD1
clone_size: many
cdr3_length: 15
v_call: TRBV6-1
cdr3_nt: TGTGCCAGCAGACTCGGCCTGGCAGGGGGGGAAAAACTGTTTTTT
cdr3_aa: CASRLGLAGGEKLFF

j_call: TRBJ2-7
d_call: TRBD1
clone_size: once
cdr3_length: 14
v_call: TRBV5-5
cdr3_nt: TGTGCCAGCAGCTTGGGGGACAGTGCCTACGAGCAGTACTTC
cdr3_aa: CASSLGDSAYEQYF

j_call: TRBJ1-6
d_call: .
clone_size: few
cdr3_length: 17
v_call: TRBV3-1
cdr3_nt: TGTGCCAGCAGCCAAGATAGGCCTAGCTCCTATAATTCACCCCTCCACTTT
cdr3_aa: CASSQDRPSSYNSPLHF

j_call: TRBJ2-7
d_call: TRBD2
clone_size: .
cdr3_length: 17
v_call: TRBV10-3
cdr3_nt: TGTGCCATCAGTGAGTCGGCGTGGACTAGCGGGGTCTACGAGCAGTACTTC
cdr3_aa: CAISESAWTSGVYEQYF

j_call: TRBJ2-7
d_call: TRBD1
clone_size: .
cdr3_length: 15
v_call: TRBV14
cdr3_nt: TGTGCCAGCTTGGCCCGGGACAGGGGGCTCTACGAGCAGTACTTC
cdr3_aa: CASLARDRGLYEQYF

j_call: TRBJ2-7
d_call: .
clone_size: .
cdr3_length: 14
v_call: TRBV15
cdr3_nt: TGTGCCACCAGCAGAGATGGGCTAGCCTACGAGCAGTACTTC
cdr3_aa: CATSRDGLAYEQYF

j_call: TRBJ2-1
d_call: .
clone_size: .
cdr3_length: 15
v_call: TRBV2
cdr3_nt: TGTGCCAGCAGTGACACACTAGCAACCCCCAATGAGCAGTTCTTC
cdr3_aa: CASSDTLATPNEQFF

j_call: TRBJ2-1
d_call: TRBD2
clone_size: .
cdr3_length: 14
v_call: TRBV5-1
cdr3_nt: TGCGCCAGCAGTAATTCAGCGGGAGAAACTGAGCAGTTCTTC
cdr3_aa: CASSNSAGETEQFF

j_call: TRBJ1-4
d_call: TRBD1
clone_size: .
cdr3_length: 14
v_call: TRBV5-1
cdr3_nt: TGCGCCAGCAGCTTGGGGGACAGAGGGGAAAAACTGTTTTTT
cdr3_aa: CASSLGDRGEKLFF

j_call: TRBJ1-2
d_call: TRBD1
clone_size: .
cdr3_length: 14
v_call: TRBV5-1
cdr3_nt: TGCGCCAGCAGCTATGACAGGGGAGAATATGGCTACACCTTC
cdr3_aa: CASSYDRGEYGYTF

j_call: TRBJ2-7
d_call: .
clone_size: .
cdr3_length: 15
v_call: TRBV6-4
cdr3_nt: TGTGCCAGCAGGCAATTGGGCGAAGGCCCCTACGAGCAGTACTTC
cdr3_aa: CASRQLGEGPYEQYF

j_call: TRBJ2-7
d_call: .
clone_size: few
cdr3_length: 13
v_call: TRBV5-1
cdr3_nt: TGCGCCAGCAGCTTGGGCTTCAGGTACGAGCAGTACTTC
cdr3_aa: CASSLGFRYEQYF

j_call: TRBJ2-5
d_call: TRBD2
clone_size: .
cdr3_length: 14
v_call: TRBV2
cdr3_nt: TGTGCCAGCAGTTTAGGACTAGCCCGCGAGACCCAGTACTTC
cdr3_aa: CASSLGLARETQYF

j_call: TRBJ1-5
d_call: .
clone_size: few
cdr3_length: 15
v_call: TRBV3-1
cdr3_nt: TGTGCCAGCAGCCAAGATCTCGTTAGCAATCAGCCCCAGCATTTT
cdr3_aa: CASSQDLVSNQPQHF

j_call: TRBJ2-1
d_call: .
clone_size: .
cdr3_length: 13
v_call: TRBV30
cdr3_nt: TGTGCCTGGTTGGGGGAGAACAGGAATGAGCAGTTCTTC
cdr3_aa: CAWLGENRNEQFF

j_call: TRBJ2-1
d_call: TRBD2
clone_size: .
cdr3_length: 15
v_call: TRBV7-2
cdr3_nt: TGTGCCAGCAGCTCCGAGCGGGACTTATTCAATGAGCAGTTCTTC
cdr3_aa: CASSSERDLFNEQFF

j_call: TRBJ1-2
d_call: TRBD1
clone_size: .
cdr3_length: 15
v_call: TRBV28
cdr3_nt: TGTGCCAGCAGTTTGGGGACAGGGGCCGCCAGCGGCTACACCTTC
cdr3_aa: CASSLGTGAASGYTF

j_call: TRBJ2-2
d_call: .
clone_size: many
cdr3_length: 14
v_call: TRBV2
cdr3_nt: TGTGCCAGCAGACCCAATACAGGGCCCGGGGAGCTGTTTTTT
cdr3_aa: CASRPNTGPGELFF

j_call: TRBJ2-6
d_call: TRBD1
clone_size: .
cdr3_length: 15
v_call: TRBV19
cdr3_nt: TGTGCCAGTAGAGCAACAGGGGCTGGGGCCAACGTCCTGACTTTC
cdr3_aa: CASRATGAGANVLTF

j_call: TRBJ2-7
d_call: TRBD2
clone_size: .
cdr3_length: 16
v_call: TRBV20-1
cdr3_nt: TGCAGTGCTAGAGTGACTAGCGGGAGGGCCTCTGGGGAGCAGTACTTC
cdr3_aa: CSARVTSGRASGEQYF

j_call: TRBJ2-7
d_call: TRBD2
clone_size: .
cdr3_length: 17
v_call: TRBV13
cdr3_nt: TGTGCCAGCAGCTTAGGGGGAGGGTGGGTAGCGGGAGACGAGCAGTACTTC
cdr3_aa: CASSLGGGWVAGDEQYF

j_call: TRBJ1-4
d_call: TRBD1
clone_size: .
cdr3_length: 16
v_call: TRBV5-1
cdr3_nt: TGCGCCAGCAGCCCCTCGAGCCACAGGGGTGGTGAAAAACTGTTTTTT
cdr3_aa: CASSPSSHRGGEKLFF

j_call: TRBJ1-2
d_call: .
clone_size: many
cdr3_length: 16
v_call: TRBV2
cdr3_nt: TGTGCCAGCAGTGAAGCGCACTATAAAAGGAACTATGGCTACACCTTC
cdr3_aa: CASSEAHYKRNYGYTF

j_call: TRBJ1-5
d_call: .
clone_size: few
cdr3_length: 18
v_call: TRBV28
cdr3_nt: TGTGCCAGCAGTCCCTCACCGGGGGGGGCCTATAGCAATCAGCCCCAGCATTTT
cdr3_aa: CASSPSPGGAYSNQPQHF

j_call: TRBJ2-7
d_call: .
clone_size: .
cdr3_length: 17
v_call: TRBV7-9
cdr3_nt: TGTGCCAGCAGTTCAACACCTCCGGACGGATCCCCCTACGAGCAGTACTTC
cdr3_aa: CASSSTPPDGSPYEQYF

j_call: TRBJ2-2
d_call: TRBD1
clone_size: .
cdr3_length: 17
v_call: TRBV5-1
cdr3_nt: TGCGCCAGCATCTTGGTTCCGGGACAGGCGAACACCGGGGAGCTGTTTTTT
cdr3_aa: CASILVPGQANTGELFF

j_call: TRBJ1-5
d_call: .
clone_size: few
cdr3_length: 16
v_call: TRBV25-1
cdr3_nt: TGTGCCAGCAGTGACGAAAGGGGGGGGATCAATCAGCCCCAGCATTTT
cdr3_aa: CASSDERGGINQPQHF

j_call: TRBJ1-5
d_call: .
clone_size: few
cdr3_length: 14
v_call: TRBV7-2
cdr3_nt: TGTGCCAGCGCGCGGGCCGGGGGCAATCAGCCCCAGCATTTT
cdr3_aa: CASARAGGNQPQHF

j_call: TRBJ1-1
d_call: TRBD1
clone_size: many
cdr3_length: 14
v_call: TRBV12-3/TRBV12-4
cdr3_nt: TGTGCCAGCAGACTCAACCAGGGGGCCACTGAAGCTTTCTTT
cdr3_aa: CASRLNQGATEAFF

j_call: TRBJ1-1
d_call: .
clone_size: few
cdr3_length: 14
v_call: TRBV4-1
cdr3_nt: TGCGCCAGCAGCCAAGGTCCGGTGAACACTGAAGCTTTCTTT
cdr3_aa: CASSQGPVNTEAFF

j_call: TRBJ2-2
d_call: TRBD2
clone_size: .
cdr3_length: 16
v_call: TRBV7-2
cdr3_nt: TGTGCCAGCAGAGACGGGACTAGCGGGAACACCGGGGGGCTGTTTTTT
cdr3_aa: CASRDGTSGNTGGLFF

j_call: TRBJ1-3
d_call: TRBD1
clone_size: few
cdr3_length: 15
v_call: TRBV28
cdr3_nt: TGTGCCAGCAGCACCATCCGGGACAGGGGTATGACCATATATTTT
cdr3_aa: CASSTIRDRGMTIYF

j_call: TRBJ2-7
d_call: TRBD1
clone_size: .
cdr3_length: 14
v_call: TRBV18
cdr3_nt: TGTGCCAGCTCACCCACCCCTACAGGGGGAGATGAGAACTTC
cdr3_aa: CASSPTPTGGDENF

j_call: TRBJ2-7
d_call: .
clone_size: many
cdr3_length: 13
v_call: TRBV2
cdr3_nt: TGTGCCAGCAGAGACGATAATCTCCGAGAGCAGTACTTC
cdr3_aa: CASRDDNLREQYF

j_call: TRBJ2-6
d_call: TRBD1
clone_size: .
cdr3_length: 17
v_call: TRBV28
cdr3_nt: TGTGCCAGCAGAGGACAGGGCGGGCGGTCTGGGGCCAACGTCCTGACTTTC
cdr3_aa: CASRGQGGRSGANVLTF

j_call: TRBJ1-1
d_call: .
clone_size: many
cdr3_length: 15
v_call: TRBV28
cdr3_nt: TGTGCCAGCATCGTGCGGGGCTCGGCAAACACTGAAGCTTTCTTT
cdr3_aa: CASIVRGSANTEAFF

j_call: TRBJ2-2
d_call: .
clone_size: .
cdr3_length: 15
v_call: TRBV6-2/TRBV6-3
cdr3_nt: TGTGCCAGCAGTTTCTCGAGAACCTCGATCGGGGAGCTGTTTTTT
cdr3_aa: CASSFSRTSIGELFF

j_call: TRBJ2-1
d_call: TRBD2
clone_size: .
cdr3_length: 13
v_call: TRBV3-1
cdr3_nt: TGTGCCAGCAGCTCGACTAGCGCAACTGAGCAGTTCTTC
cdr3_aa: CASSSTSATEQFF

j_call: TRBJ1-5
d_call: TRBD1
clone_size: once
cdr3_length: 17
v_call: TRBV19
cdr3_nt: TGTGCCAGTAGTATCCCAACTCTCGGACAGGGTAATCAGCCCCAGCATTTT
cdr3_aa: CASSIPTLGQGNQPQHF

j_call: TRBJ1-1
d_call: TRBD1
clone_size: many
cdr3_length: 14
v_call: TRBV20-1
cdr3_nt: TGCAGTGCTGGTGTCGGGACAGGGAACACTGAAGCTTTCTTT
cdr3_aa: CSAGVGTGNTEAFF